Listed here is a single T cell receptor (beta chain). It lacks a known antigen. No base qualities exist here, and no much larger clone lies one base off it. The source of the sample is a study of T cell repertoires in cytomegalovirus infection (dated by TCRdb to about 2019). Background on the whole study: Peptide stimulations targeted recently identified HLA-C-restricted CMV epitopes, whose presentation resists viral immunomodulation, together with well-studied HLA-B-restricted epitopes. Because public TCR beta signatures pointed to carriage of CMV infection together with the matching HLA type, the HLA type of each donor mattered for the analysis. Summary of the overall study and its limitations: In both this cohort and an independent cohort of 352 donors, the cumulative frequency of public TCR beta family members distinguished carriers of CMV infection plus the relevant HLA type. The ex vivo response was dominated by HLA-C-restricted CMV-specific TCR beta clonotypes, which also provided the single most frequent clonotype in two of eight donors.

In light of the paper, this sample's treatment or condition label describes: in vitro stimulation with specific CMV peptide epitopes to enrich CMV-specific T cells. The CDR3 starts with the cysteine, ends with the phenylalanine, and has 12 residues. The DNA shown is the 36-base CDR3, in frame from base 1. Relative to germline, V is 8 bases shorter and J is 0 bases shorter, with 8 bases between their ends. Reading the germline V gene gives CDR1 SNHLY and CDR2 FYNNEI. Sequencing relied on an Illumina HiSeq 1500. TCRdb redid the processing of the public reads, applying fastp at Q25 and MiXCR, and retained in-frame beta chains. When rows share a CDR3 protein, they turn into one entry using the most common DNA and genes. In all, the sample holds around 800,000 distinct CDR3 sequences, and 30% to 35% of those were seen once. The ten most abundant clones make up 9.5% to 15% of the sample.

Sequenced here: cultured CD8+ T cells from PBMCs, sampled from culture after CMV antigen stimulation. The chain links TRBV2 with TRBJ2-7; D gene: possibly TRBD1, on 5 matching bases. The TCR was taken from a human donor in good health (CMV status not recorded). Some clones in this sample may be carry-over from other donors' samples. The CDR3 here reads CASLGPSYEQYF. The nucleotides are TGTGCCAGCTTGGGGCCCTCCTACGAGCAGTACTTC.